Listed below are T cell receptor beta chains from one sample, sequenced in a study of T cell responses to AZD1222 COVID-19 vaccine. Produced via immunoSEQ multiplex PCR; TCRdb's table is partial and in-frame only. The sample consists of roughly 120,000 clones, roughly 86% of them appearing once. The sequencing used peripheral blood, collected 28 days after the second AZD1222 dose. These receptors were collected from an adult who received the AZD1222 COVID-19 vaccine. Each CDR3 is given with its conserved first and last residue. A D gene is named only where the DNA matches it firmly. Part of the rows lack a size; the others show once, few, many or a class for expanded clones.

TRBJ1-1,NA,TRBV2,TRBD1,TGTGCCAGCACGGGGACAGGGGGCCTTAACACTGAAGCTTTCTTT,CASTGTGGLNTEAFF
TRBJ1-1,NA,TRBV29-1,TRBD1,TGCAGCACTACCAGGGGGCCCGGACAAGCTTTCTTT,CSTTRGPGQAFF
TRBJ2-2,NA,TRBV7-9,NA,TGTGCCAGCAGCTTAGATGCGAACACCGGGGAGCTGTTTTTT,CASSLDANTGELFF
TRBJ1-4,once,TRBV6-2/TRBV6-3,TRBD1,TGTGCCAGCAGCAAGAGGAGGGACAGGGGTTGGGGGCAGAATGAAAAACTGTTTTTT,CASSKRRDRGWGQNEKLFF
TRBJ2-7,NA,TRBV7-2,NA,TGTGCCAGCAGCTCACAGGGTTCGGGCTACGAGCAGTACTTC,CASSSQGSGYEQYF
TRBJ1-4,NA,TRBV30,TRBD1,TGTGCCTGGAGTGTGGGTCAGGGGGCATCGTGGGGAGAAAAACTGTTTTTT,CAWSVGQGASWGEKLFF
TRBJ1-2,NA,TRBV20-1,NA,TGCAGCGCTCCGGCAGATTATGGCTACACCTTC,CSAPADYGYTF
TRBJ1-4,NA,TRBV7-9,NA,TGTGCCAGCAGCTTAAGAGCTGCAACTAATGAAAAACTGTTTTTT,CASSLRAATNEKLFF
TRBJ2-3,few,TRBV4-2,TRBD2,TGTGCCAGCAGCCCGCGGGAGGGGGGCACAGATACGCAGTATTTT,CASSPREGGTDTQYF
TRBJ2-7,NA,TRBV21-1,NA,TGTGCCAGCCCCTCGTTGGGACTGGACTACGAGCAGTACTTC,CASPSLGLDYEQYF
TRBJ1-1,NA,TRBV19,TRBD1,TGTGCCAGTAGTGCGGACAGGGACACTGAAGCTTTCTTT,CASSADRDTEAFF
TRBJ2-5,NA,TRBV21-1,NA,TGTGCCAGCAGCAAACGTTACAGGAGAGAGACCCAGTACTTC,CASSKRYRRETQYF
TRBJ2-3,NA,TRBV27,NA,TGTGCCAGCAGGCGAAAACTGGGCACAGATACGCAGTATTTT,CASRRKLGTDTQYF
TRBJ2-6,NA,TRBV27,NA,TGTGCCAGCAGGGGCGCCGGGGCCAACGTCCTGACTTTC,CASRGAGANVLTF
TRBJ2-2,NA,TRBV6-5,NA,TGTGCCAGCAGTTTAGACCACACGGGATCCGGGGAGCTGTTTTTT,CASSLDHTGSGELFF
TRBJ1-5,once,TRBV30,NA,TGTGCCTGGGGTATAAACAGGCAAGATCAGCCCCAGCATTTT,CAWGINRQDQPQHF
TRBJ2-1,NA,TRBV6-4,NA,TGTGCCAGCAGTGAGATGGCAGCGAACTACAATGAGCAGTTCTTC,CASSEMAANYNEQFF
TRBJ1-2,NA,TRBV25-1,NA,TGTGCCAGCAGTTGGGCCCCGGGTGACTACACCTTC,CASSWAPGDYTF
TRBJ2-1,few,TRBV18,NA,TGTGCCAGCTCACCATTCCCGGACAATGAGCAGTTCTTC,CASSPFPDNEQFF
TRBJ1-1,NA,TRBV5-1,NA,TGCGCCAGCAGCTTGGCCAACACCGCGGGGGTGACAGCTTTCTTT,CASSLANTAGVTAFF
TRBJ1-1,few,TRBV7-9,TRBD1,TGTGCCAGCAGCCTGACAGGGAAGATAACTGAAGCTTTCTTT,CASSLTGKITEAFF
TRBJ1-5,NA,TRBV27,NA,TGTGCCAGCACCCCCCAAGGAAGCAATCAGCCCCAGCATTTT,CASTPQGSNQPQHF
TRBJ2-2,NA,TRBV3-1/TRBV3-2,TRBD1,TGTGCCAGCAGCCACAGGGGGTCGAACACCGGGGAGCTGTTTTTT,CASSHRGSNTGELFF
TRBJ1-2,NA,TRBV24-1,NA,TGTGCCACCAGTGATTACTCCTATGGCTACACCTTC,CATSDYSYGYTF
TRBJ2-5,NA,TRBV12-3/TRBV12-4,NA,TGTGCCAGCAGTTCAGGGTCTGAGACCCAGTACTTC,CASSSGSETQYF
TRBJ2-1,NA,TRBV6-6,TRBD2,TGTGCCAGCAGTCCTGGCTGGGGGAGACTAGCGGAGTACAATGAGCAGTTCTTC,CASSPGWGRLAEYNEQFF
TRBJ2-5,NA,TRBV3-1/TRBV3-2,NA,TGTGCCAGCAGCCAAGATACCGGGGGGACCCAGTACTTC,CASSQDTGGTQYF
TRBJ2-7,NA,TRBV18,NA,TGTGCCAGCTCACCGGTCCCGGGGGGCCACGAGCAGTACTTC,CASSPVPGGHEQYF
TRBJ2-7,NA,TRBV18,NA,TGTGCCAGCTCAGGCGCTGGGTTCTACGAGCAGTACTTC,CASSGAGFYEQYF